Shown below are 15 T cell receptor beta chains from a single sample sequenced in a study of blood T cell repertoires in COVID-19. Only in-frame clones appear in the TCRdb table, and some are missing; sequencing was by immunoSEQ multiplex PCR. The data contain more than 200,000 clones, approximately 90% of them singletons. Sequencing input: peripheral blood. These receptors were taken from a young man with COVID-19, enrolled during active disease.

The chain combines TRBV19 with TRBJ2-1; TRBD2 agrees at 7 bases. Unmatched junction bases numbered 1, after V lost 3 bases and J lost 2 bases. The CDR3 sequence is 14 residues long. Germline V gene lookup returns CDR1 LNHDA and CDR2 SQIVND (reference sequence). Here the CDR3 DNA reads TGTGCCAGTAGTATTCTAGCGGCCTACAATGAGCAGTTCTTC. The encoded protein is CASSILAAYNEQFF.

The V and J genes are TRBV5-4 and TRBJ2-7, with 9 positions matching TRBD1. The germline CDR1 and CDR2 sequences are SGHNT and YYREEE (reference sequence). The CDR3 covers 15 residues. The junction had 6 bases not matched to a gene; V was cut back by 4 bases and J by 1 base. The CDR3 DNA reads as TGTGCCAGCAGCCGTGGACAGGGGCTTTCCTACGAGCAGTACTTC. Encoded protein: CASSRGQGLSYEQYF.

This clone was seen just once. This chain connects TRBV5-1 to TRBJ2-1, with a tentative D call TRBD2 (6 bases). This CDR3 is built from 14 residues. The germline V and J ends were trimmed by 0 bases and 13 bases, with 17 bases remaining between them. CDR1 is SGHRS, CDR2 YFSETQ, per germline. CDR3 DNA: TGCGCCAGCAGCTTGGGCGACGGCGGGACCAGTCAGTTCTTC. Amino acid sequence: CASSLGDGGTSQFF.

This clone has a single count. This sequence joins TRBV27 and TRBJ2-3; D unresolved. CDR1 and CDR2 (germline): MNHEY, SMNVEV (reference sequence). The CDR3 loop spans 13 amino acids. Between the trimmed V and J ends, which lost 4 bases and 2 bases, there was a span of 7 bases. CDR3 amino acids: CASSYGDTDTQYF. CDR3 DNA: TGTGCCAGCAGTTACGGAGACACAGATACGCAGTATTTT.

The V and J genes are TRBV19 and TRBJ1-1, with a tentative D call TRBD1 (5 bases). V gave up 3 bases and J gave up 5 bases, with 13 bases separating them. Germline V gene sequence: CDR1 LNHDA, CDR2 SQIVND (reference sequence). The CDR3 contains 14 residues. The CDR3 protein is CASSIGREGTEAFF. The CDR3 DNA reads TGTGCCAGTAGTATTGGCAGGGAGGGGACTGAAGCTTTCTTT.

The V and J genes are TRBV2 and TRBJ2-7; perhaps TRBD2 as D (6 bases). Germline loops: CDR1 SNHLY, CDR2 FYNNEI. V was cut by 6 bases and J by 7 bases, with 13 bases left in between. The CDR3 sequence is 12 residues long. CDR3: CASRTSRGEQYF. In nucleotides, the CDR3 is TGTGCCAGCAGAACCAGCCGGGGGGAGCAGTACTTC. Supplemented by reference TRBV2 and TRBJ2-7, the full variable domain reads EPEVTQTPSHQVTQMGQEVILRCVPISNHLYFYWYRQILGQKVEFLVSFYNNEISEKSEIFDDQFSVERPDGSNFTLKIRSTKLEDSAMYFCASRTSRGEQYFGPGTRLTVT.

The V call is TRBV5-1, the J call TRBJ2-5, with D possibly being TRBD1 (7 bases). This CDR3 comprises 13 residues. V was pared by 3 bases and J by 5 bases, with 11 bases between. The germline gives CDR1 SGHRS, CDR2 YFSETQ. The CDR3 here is CASSSTGRETQYF. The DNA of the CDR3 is TGCGCCAGCAGCTCGACAGGGAGGGAGACCCAGTACTTC.

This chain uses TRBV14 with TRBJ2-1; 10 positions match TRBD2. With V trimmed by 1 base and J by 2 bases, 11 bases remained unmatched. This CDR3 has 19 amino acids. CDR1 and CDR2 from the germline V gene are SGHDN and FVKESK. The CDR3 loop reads CASSQVRGVAGGTYNEQFF. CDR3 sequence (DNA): TGTGCCAGCAGCCAAGTTCGGGGGGTAGCGGGAGGAACCTACAATGAGCAGTTCTTC.

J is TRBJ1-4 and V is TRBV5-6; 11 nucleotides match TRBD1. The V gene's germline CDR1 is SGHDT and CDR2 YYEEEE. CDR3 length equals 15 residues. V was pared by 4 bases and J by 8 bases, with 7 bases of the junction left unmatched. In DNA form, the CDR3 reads TGTGCCAGCAGCAGTGGACAGGGGGCAGGGGAAAAACTGTTTTTT. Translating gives CASSSGQGAGEKLFF.

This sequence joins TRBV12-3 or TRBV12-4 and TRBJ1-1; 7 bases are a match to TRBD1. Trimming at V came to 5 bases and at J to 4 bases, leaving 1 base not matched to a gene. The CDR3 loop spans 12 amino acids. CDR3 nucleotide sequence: TGTGCCAGCAGTGCAGGGGGCACTGAAGCTTTCTTT. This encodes CASSAGGTEAFF.

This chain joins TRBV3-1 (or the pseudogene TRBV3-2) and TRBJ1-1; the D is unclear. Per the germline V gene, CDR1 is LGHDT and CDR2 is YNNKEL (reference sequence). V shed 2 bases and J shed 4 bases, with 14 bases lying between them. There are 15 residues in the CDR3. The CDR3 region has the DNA TGTGCCAGCAGCCAAATTCTAGGTCGGGGCACTGAAGCTTTCTTT. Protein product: CASSQILGRGTEAFF.

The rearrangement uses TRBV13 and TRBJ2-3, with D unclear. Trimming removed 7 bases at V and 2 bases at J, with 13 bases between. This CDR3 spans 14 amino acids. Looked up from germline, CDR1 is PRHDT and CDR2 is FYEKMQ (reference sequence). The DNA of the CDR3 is TGTGCCAGCATCCGATGGAGAGACACAGATACGCAGTATTTT. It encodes CASIRWRDTDTQYF.

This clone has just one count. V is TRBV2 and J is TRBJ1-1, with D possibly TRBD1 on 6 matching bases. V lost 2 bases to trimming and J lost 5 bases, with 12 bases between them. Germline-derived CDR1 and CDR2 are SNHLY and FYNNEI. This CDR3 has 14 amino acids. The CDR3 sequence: CASSEFTGSTEAFF. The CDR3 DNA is TGTGCCAGCAGTGAATTCACAGGGTCGACTGAAGCTTTCTTT.

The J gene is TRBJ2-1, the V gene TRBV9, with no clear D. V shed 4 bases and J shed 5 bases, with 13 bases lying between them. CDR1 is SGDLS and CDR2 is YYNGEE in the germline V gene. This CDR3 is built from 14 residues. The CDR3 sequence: CASSSSLADNEQFF. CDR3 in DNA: TGTGCCAGCAGCTCCTCCCTGGCGGACAATGAGCAGTTCTTC.

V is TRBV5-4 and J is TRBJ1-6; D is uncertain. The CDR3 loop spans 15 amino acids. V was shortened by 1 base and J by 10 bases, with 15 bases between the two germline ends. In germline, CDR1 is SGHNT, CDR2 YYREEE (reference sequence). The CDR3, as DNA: TGTGCCAGCAGCTTGACTCGGGCAGGAGGCTCACCCCTCCACTTT. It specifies CASSLTRAGGSPLHF.